These 6 T cell receptor beta chains were sequenced from one sample in a study of beta chain features in type 1 diabetes. Study-wide points: Within each of all four CD4+ subsets, Type 1 diabetes patients had TCRB CDR3s that were moderately but significantly shorter.

Expressed TCRB transcripts were sequenced, since all the RNA that had been isolated was reverse transcribed. Some clones are missing from TCRdb's copy, which holds only in-frame ones; the method was immunoSEQ multiplex PCR. Of around 690,000 clones listed, 12% are singletons. Antigens of these TCRs are unknown. Source material: naive CD4+ T cells from blood. The receptors derive from a man younger than 40 with type 1 diabetes.

This sequence joins TRBV10-3 and TRBJ2-1; 7 bases match TRBD1. Germline V gives CDR1 ENHRY, CDR2 SYGVKD. The CDR3 loop spans 14 amino acids. Unmatched junction bases numbered 5, after V lost 5 bases and J lost 4 bases. The CDR3 region has the DNA TGTGCCATCAGTTCAAAGACAGGGTACAATGAGCAGTTCTTC. This gives the protein CAISSKTGYNEQFF.

Only a few counts were recorded for this clone. CDR3 sequence (DNA): TGTGCCAGCAGCCCCGTTAGCGGGGGGCGCCTGGGGAAGACCCAGTACTTC. Its translation: CASSPVSGGRLGKTQYF. The gene calls are TRBV11-3 and TRBJ2-5; the match to TRBD2 covers 10 bases. Germline lookup yields CDR1 SGHNT and CDR2 YENEEA. After removal of 5 bases from V and 6 bases from J, the junction contained 15 bases not matched to a gene. This CDR3 has 17 amino acids.

The V and J genes are TRBV6-6 and TRBJ1-1, with TRBD1 matching 10 bases. The CDR3 consists of 13 residues. The junction had 5 bases not matched to a gene; V was cut back by 7 bases and J by 6 bases. The V gene's germline CDR1 is MNHNY and CDR2 SVGAGI (reference sequence). In DNA form, the CDR3 reads TGTGCCAGCACCAGACAGGGGGCAGCTGAAGCTTTCTTT. This sequence encodes CASTRQGAAEAFF.

The chain links TRBV5-1 to TRBJ2-3; the match to TRBD2 covers 9 bases. The CDR3 totals 16 residues. The trim removed 0 bases at V and 2 bases at J, leaving 4 bases unmatched. Germline V gene lookup returns CDR1 SGHRS and CDR2 YFSETQ. The CDR3 spells CASSLAPSGDTDTQYF. The DNA for the CDR3 is TGCGCCAGCAGCTTGGCGCCTAGCGGGGACACAGATACGCAGTATTTT. The whole variable domain, remainder taken from reference TRBV5-1 and TRBJ2-3, is KAGVTQTPRYLIKTRGQQVTLSCSPISGHRSVSWYQQTPGQGLQFLFEYFSETQRNKGNFPGRFSGRQFSNSRSEMNVSTLELGDSALYLCASSLAPSGDTDTQYFGPGTRLTVL.

This clone turned up a few times. The J gene is TRBJ2-1, the V gene TRBV5-4; TRBD1 matches 7 bases. The V gene end was trimmed by 0 bases and the J gene end by 3 bases; junction bases not matched to a gene: 3. CDR3 length: 15 residues. Germline-derived CDR1 and CDR2 are SGHNT and YYREEE (reference sequence). CDR3: CASSLENRGYNEQFF. In DNA, the CDR3 is TGTGCCAGCAGCTTGGAGAACAGGGGCTACAATGAGCAGTTCTTC.

The chain employs TRBV2 and TRBJ1-3, with D hard to call. Germline CDR1 reads SNHLY; CDR2 reads FYNNEI. The CDR3 has 15 amino acids. Deletions cut 3 bases from V and 1 base from J, with 10 bases between. The CDR3 region is CASSDSAKSGNTIYF. The CDR3 DNA reads TGTGCCAGCAGTGACTCAGCGAAGTCTGGAAACACCATATATTTT. Complete variable domain (other parts from reference TRBV2 and TRBJ1-3): EPEVTQTPSHQVTQMGQEVILRCVPISNHLYFYWYRQILGQKVEFLVSFYNNEISEKSEIFDDQFSVERPDGSNFTLKIRSTKLEDSAMYFCASSDSAKSGNTIYFGEGSWLTVV.